The next 25 T cell receptor beta chains were all read from a single sample in a study of monozygotic twins with inflammatory bowel disease. TCRdb reprocessed the 5' RACE reads and stores each CDR3 protein as one record, lacking DNA. The sample shows 300,000 to 400,000 distinct CDR3 sequences, and around 2.6% sits with its ten largest clones. The material sequenced was blood. The receptors come from a human donor with ulcerative colitis or Crohn's disease, or a healthy co-twin of an affected twin (not recorded which).

The chain has TRBV7-2 and TRBJ2-6; TCRdb returns TRBD1, unconfirmable since there is no DNA. The CDR3 is 16 amino acids. The V gene's germline CDR1 is SGHTA and CDR2 FQGNSA. CDR3 residues: CASSFQGTTGANVLTF.

The genes are TRBV20-1 and TRBJ2-1. The CDR3 spans 14 residues. Germline V gene lookup returns CDR1 DFQATT and CDR2 SNEGSKA (reference sequence). CDR3 sequence reads: CSARRGSSYNEQFF.

J is TRBJ1-4 and V is TRBV11-2. This CDR3 comprises 18 residues. Germline V gene sequence: CDR1 SGHAT, CDR2 FQNNGV. The CDR3 loop reads CASSLDFGEQPHNEKLFF.

The V call is TRBV3-1, the J call TRBJ2-1; TCRdb's assignment of TRBD2 cannot be checked, as there is no DNA. Germline V lookup: CDR1 LGHDT, CDR2 YNNKEL (reference sequence). This CDR3 contains 17 residues. The CDR3 spells CASSQARTSGRNNEQFF.

This chain connects TRBV5-1 to TRBJ1-4; the D gene TCRdb calls, TRBD1, cannot be checked with no DNA. CDR3 size: 14 residues. Per the germline V gene, CDR1 is SGHRS and CDR2 is YFSETQ. The CDR3 region is CASSDQGAGEKLFF.

The chain employs TRBV6-1 and TRBJ1-6; checking the TCRdb D call of TRBD1 is not possible without DNA. CDR1 is MNHNS, CDR2 SASEGT, per germline. The CDR3 has 15 amino acids. The CDR3 sequence: CASRTDRGHNSPLHF.

The gene calls are TRBV13 and TRBJ2-3; TCRdb selects TRBD1, and the lack of DNA leaves this call unchecked. The CDR3 loop spans 16 amino acids. The germline gives CDR1 PRHDT, CDR2 FYEKMQ (reference sequence). CDR3 sequence: CASSLTGTRSTDTQYF.

J is TRBJ2-1 and V is TRBV6-2 or TRBV6-3; the D call from TCRdb, TRBD1, cannot be confirmed without DNA. The CDR3 has 14 amino acids. Germline loops: CDR1 MNHEY, CDR2 SVGEGT. CDR3 in amino acids: CASSYPIPTGEQFF.

V usage is TRBV12-3 or TRBV12-4 and J usage is TRBJ2-1; TCRdb gives TRBD1 as the D gene, but with no DNA this cannot be confirmed. The CDR3 length is 15 residues. The CDR3 sequence: CASSLQGTVANEQFF.

The CDR3 loop is CATSRGDRGRETQYF. V and J are TRBV15 and TRBJ2-5; absent DNA, TCRdb's TRBD1 call cannot be checked. The CDR3 spans 15 residues. Germline V gene sequence: CDR1 LNHNV, CDR2 YYDKDF (reference sequence).

V gene TRBV20-1 combines with J gene TRBJ2-7; TCRdb's assignment of TRBD1 cannot be checked, as there is no DNA. This CDR3 spans 13 amino acids. Germline V gene data show CDR1 as DFQATT and CDR2 as SNEGSKA (reference sequence). CDR3 loop: CSARETGGGEQYF.

The chain links TRBV10-3 to TRBJ2-2; the TCRdb call, TRBD2, lacks DNA for checking. The CDR3 runs 15 residues. Germline V gene sequence: CDR1 ENHRY, CDR2 SYGVKD. The CDR3 loop is CAISEWGAGTGELFF.

The chain carries TRBV20-1 and TRBJ2-5. CDR1 and CDR2 (germline): DFQATT, SNEGSKA (reference sequence). CDR3 length: 14 amino acids. The CDR3 loop reads CSARKVNPQETQYF.

The rearrangement links TRBV4-2 to TRBJ2-3; the D call of TRBD2 rests on TCRdb alone, since no DNA is present to check it. Germline V gene lookup returns CDR1 LGHNA and CDR2 YNFKEQ. CDR3 size: 16 residues. CDR3 loop: CASSPKLAGRLDTQYF.

The chain is built from TRBV18 and TRBJ2-1; TCRdb's D call of TRBD1 is untestable without DNA. The CDR3 totals 17 residues. Per the germline V gene, CDR1 is KGHSH and CDR2 is LQKENI. Here the CDR3 reads CASSPPRFADKDNEQFF.

This chain joins TRBV19 and TRBJ1-1. Germline V CDR1 and CDR2: LNHDA, SQIVND (reference sequence). The CDR3 totals 14 residues. The CDR3 protein is CASSIGDGNTEAFF.

V and J are TRBV12-3 or TRBV12-4 and TRBJ1-6; without DNA, the TCRdb call of TRBD1 cannot be checked. The CDR3 has 15 residues. The CDR3 reads CASSPYGTANSPLHF.

The chain couples TRBV16 to TRBJ1-4; TCRdb designates TRBD1, a call that cannot be tested without DNA. The CDR3 length is 14 residues. Germline V gene data show CDR1 as KGHSY and CDR2 as FQNENV. This CDR3 reads CASSHSTGDEKLFF.

The chain combines TRBV29-1 with TRBJ1-2. This CDR3 spans 14 amino acids. Germline V gene data show CDR1 as SQVTM and CDR2 as ANQGSEA. This chain's CDR3 is CSVEDYAGIFGYTF. Drawing the rest from reference TRBV29-1 and TRBJ1-2, the complete variable domain is SAVISQKPSRDICQRGTSLTIQCQVDSQVTMMFWYRQQPGQSLTLIATANQGSEATYESGFVIDKFPISRPNLTFSTLTVSNMSPEDSSIYLCSVEDYAGIFGYTFGSGTRLTVV.

The chain recombines TRBV30 with TRBJ2-1; TCRdb's D call, TRBD2, is unchecked because there is no DNA. CDR3 length equals 15 residues. Germline V CDR1 and CDR2: GTSNPN, SVGIG (reference sequence). This CDR3 reads CAWSVIAGPYNEQFF.

The J gene is TRBJ2-3, the V gene TRBV5-1. This CDR3 has 15 amino acids. Germline CDR1 is SGHRS and CDR2 is YFSETQ. The CDR3 sequence: CASSLTGTSEDTQYF.

The chain carries TRBV7-9 and TRBJ2-3. Germline V lookup: CDR1 SEHNR, CDR2 FQNEAQ (reference sequence). The CDR3 has 13 residues. The CDR3 sequence: CASSFGTSTAQYF.

The chain recombines TRBV5-1 with TRBJ1-5. The V gene's germline CDR1 is SGHRS and CDR2 YFSETQ. This CDR3 is built from 14 residues. CDR3 protein: CASSLGTARQPQHF.

The chain recombines TRBV7-2 with TRBJ2-1; checking the TCRdb D call of TRBD1 is not possible without DNA. The length of the CDR3 is 16 residues. The germline CDR1 and CDR2 sequences are SGHTA and FQGNSA. The CDR3 reads CASSPWGQGSYNEQFF.

The chain recombines TRBV11-2 with TRBJ2-1; TCRdb returns TRBD1, unconfirmable since there is no DNA. Per germline, CDR1 SGHAT and CDR2 FQNNGV. The CDR3 sequence is 18 residues long. The chain's CDR3 is CASSLRQQRGLRYNEQFF.